The 4 T cell receptor beta chains in this list originate from one sample, sequenced in a study of cytomegalovirus exposure and HLA in healthy donors. The PCR was carried out with 60 Vbeta primers and 13 Jbeta primers. Measured with immunoSEQ multiplex PCR; TCRdb has only the in-frame clones, and not every one. The repertoire includes around 120,000 clones, less than 85% of them detected once, and 2.5% to 3.5% sits in the top ten. Sequencing was carried out using PBMCs. The source of these receptors is a male donor in good health and CMV-seronegative.

The genes are TRBV6-5 and TRBJ2-7; 7 bases align to TRBD1. Trimming cost V 5 bases and J 8 bases; bases outside gene matches: 6. CDR1 is MNHEY and CDR2 is SVGAGI in the germline V gene. There are 12 residues in the CDR3. CDR3 residues: CASSVGQQKQYF. Written as DNA, the CDR3 is TGTGCCAGCAGTGTGGGACAGCAGAAGCAGTACTTC.

This clone was seen a handful of times. Other DNA sequences in this sample translate to the same CDR3. The rearrangement uses TRBV6-6 and TRBJ1-2; D is unresolved. Germline V gives CDR1 MNHNY, CDR2 SVGAGI (reference sequence). The V end lost 0 bases, the J end lost 8 bases, and 7 bases lay between the germline ends. The CDR3 loop spans 12 amino acids. The CDR3 loop reads CASSYSSGGYTF. The DNA of the CDR3 is TGTGCCAGCAGTTACTCGTCGGGGGGCTACACCTTC.

The gene calls are TRBV4-1 and TRBJ2-3; the D gene is possibly TRBD1 (7 bases). This CDR3 has 15 amino acids. Germline V gene data show CDR1 as MGHRA and CDR2 as YSYEKL. V was cut by 3 bases and J by 7 bases, with 17 bases left in between. CDR3 nucleotide sequence: TGCGCCAGCAGCCATCCCCCCAGGGGGGCTAATACGCAGTATTTT. Encoded protein: CASSHPPRGANTQYF.

The rearrangement joins TRBV5-6 to TRBJ2-5, with D perhaps matching TRBD2 (5 bases). The ends were cut back, 5 bases at V and 5 bases at J, with 19 bases in the middle. Germline CDR1 reads SGHDT; CDR2 reads YYEEEE. The CDR3 is made up of 15 amino acids. Written as DNA, the CDR3 is TGTGCCAGCAGTTTGAGTGGGAGCCTCCGGGAGACCCAGTACTTC. This gives the protein CASSLSGSLRETQYF.